This T cell receptor (beta chain) originates from a study of T cells in Graves' hyperthyroidism and ophthalmopathy. A NOSPECS grade of at least 4, a Clinical Activity Score of at least 3 and duration under 3 months were recorded in ophthalmopathy patients. Patients having uncontrolled infection, another autoimmune disease, pregnancy or lactation were not included. With 0 bases removed from V and 3 bases from J, the gap between germline ends came to 12 bases. Germline assignment: CDR1 SGHKS and CDR2 YYEKEE (reference sequence). The CDR3 is 15 amino acids. This clonotype occurred many times. The source material, RNA transcripts, was used to amplify TCR beta CDR3 regions. During a first-round RT-PCR of the TCR CDR3, the HTBI primer set was used. Each CDR3 protein is one row after TCRdb ran MiXCR on the multiplex PCR reads. The table includes roughly 350,000 distinct CDR3 sequences, roughly 14% detected once.

This clonotype was sampled from a woman between 25 and 40 years old with Graves' ophthalmopathy. The material sequenced was blood. The V gene is TRBV5-5, the J gene TRBJ1-1, with no clear D. This CDR3 reads CASSLETGTYTEAFF. CDR3 sequence (DNA): TGTGCCAGCAGCTTGGAAACTGGCACGTACACTGAAGCTTTCTTT.